This TCR beta chain was captured in a study of metastatic and nonmetastatic thyroid tumors. TCRdb re-called the PCR reads with MiXCR. The sample lists some 16,000 clones; roughly a quarter were seen once. This clone appeared many times. Other DNA variants within this sample encode the same CDR3. The ends lost 4 bases at V and 4 bases at J; junction bases unmatched: 7. The CDR3 sequence is 14 residues long. Germline V gene lookup returns CDR1 SGHNT and CDR2 YYREEE (reference sequence). Patients were all untreated before their thyroid surgery. The chain carries TRBV5-4 and TRBJ1-2; 7 bases align to TRBD1. The sequenced sample consisted of tumor tissue. The receptor was isolated from a male donor with papillary thyroid cancer or a benign thyroid nodule (not recorded which). Some clones in this sample may be carry-over from other donors' samples. CDR3 amino acids: CASSRTQGTYGYTF. For the CDR3, the DNA is TGTGCCAGCAGCCGAACACAGGGGACCTATGGCTACACCTTC.